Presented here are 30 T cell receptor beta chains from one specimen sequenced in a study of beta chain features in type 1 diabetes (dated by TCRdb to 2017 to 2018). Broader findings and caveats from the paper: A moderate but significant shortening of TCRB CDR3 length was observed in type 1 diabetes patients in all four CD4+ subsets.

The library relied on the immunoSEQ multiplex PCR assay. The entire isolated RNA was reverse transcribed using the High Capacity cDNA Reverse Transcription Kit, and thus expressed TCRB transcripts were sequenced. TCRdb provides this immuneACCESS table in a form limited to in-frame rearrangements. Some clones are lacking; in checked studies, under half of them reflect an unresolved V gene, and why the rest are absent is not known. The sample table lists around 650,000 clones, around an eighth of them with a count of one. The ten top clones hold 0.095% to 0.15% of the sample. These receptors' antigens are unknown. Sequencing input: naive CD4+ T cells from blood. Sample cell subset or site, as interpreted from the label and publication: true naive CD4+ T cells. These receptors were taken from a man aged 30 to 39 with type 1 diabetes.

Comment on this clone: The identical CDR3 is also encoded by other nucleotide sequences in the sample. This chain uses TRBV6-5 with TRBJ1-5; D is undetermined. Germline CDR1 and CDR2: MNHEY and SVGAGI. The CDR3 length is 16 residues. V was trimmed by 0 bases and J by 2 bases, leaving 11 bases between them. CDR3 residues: CASSYSKGQGNQPQHF. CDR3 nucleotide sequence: TGTGCCAGCAGTTACTCGAAGGGCCAGGGCAATCAGCCCCAGCATTTT.

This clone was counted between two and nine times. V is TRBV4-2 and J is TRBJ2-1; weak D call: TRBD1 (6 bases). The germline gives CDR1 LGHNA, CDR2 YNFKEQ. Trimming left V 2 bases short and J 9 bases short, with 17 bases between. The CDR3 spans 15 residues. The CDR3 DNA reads TGTGCCAGCAGCCAAACAGGGTTCTCCACGGTTGAGCAGTTCTTC. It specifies CASSQTGFSTVEQFF.

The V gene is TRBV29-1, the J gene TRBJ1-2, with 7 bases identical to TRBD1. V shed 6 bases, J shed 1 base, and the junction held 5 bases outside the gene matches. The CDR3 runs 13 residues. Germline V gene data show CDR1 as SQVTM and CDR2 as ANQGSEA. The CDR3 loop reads CSVARGFNYGYTF. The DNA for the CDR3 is TGCAGCGTGGCCAGGGGGTTTAACTATGGCTACACCTTC.

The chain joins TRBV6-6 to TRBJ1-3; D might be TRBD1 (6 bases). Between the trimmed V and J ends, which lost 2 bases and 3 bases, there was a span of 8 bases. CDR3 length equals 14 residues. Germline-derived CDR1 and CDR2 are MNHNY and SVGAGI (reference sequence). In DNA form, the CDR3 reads TGTGCCAGCAGTTACACAGGGATTGGAAACACCATATATTTT. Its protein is CASSYTGIGNTIYF.

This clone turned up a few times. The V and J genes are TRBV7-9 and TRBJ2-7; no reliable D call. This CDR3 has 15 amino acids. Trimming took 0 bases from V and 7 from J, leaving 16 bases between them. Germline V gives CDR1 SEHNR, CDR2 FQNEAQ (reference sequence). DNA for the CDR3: TGTGCCAGCAGCTTAGCTTACCAGGACGATGGAGAGCAGTACTTC. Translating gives CASSLAYQDDGEQYF.

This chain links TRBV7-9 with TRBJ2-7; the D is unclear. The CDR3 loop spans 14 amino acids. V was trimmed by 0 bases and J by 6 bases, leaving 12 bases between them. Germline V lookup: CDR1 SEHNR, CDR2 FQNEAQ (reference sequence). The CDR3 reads CASSLASLLAEQYF. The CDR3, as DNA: TGTGCCAGCAGCTTAGCCTCGTTGTTGGCCGAGCAGTACTTC.

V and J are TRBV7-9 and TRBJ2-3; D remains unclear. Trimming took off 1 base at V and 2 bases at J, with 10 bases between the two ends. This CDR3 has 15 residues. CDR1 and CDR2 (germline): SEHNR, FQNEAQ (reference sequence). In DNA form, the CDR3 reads TGTGCCAGCAGCTTAGGGCAGGTATACACAGATACGCAGTATTTT. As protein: CASSLGQVYTDTQYF.

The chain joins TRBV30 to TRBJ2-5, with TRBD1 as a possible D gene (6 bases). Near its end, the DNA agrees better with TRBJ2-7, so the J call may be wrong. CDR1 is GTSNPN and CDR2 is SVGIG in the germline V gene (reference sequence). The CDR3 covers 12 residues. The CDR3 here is CAWSGQGYEQYF. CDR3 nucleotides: TGTGCCTGGAGTGGCCAGGGGTACGAGCAGTACTTC.

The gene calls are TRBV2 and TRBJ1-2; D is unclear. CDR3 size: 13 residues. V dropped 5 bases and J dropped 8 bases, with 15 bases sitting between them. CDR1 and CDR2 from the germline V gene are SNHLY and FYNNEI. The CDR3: CASSSYPTAGYTF. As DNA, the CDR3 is TGTGCCAGCAGTAGTTACCCTACAGCCGGCTACACCTTC.

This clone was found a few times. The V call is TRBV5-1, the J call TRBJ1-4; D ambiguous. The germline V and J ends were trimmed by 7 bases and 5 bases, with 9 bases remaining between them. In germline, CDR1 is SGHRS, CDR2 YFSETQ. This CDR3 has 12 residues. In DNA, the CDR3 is TGCGCCAGCCGTCGCGGAAATGAAAAACTGTTTTTT. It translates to CASRRGNEKLFF.

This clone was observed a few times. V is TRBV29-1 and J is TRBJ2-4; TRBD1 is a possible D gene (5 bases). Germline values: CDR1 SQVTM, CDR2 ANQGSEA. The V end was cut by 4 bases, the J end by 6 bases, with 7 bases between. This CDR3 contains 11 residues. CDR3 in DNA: TGCAGCGTTGCGACAGCAAACATTCAGTACTTC. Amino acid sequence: CSVATANIQYF.

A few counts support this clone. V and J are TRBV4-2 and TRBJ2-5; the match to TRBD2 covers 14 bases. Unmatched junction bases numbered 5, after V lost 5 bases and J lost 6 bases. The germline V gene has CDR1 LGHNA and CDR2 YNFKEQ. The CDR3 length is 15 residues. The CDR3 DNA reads TGTGCCAGCAGCTTGACTAGCGGGGGGGCGAAGACCCAGTACTTC. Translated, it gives CASSLTSGGAKTQYF.

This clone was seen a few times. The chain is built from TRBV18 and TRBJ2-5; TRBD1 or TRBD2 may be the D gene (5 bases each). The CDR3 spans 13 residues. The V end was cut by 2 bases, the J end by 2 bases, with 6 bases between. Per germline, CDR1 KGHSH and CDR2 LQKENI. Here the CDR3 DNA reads TGTGCCAGCTCACCATGGGGGCAAGAGACCCAGTACTTC. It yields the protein CASSPWGQETQYF.

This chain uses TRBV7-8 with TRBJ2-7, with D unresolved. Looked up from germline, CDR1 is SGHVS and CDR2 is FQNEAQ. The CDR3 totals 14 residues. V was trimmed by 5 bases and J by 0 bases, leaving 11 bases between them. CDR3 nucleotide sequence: TGTGCCAGCAGCCTCACGGTCAGCTCCTACGAGCAGTACTTC. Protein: CASSLTVSSYEQYF.

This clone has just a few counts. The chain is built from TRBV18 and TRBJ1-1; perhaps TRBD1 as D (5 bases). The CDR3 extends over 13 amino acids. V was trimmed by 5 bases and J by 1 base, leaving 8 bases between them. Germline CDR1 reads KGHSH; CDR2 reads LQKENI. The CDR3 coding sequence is TGTGCCAGCTCAGGACAATCGAACACTGAAGCTTTCTTT. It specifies CASSGQSNTEAFF. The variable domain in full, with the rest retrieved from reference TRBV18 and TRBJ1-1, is NAGVMQNPRHLVRRRGQEARLRCSPMKGHSHVYWYRQLPEEGLKFMVYLQKENIIDESGMPKERFSAEFPKEGPSILRIQQVVRGDSAAYFCASSGQSNTEAFFGQGTRLTVV.

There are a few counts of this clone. DNA for the CDR3: TGTGCCAGCAGCCCCGACACGGGGGGCTACAATGAGCAGTTCTTC. Amino acid sequence: CASSPDTGGYNEQFF. This chain joins TRBV2 and TRBJ2-1; TRBD2 agrees at 7 bases. V lost 6 bases to trimming and J lost 3 bases; unmatched junction nucleotides: 8. This CDR3 is 15 amino acids long. Germline loops: CDR1 SNHLY, CDR2 FYNNEI.

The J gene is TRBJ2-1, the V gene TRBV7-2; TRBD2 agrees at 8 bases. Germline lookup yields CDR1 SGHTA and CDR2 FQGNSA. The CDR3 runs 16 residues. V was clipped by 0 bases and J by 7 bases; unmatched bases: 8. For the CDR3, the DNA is TGTGCCAGCAGCTTAGCTGGGGCTAGCGGGCAAAATGAGCAGTTCTTC. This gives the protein CASSLAGASGQNEQFF.

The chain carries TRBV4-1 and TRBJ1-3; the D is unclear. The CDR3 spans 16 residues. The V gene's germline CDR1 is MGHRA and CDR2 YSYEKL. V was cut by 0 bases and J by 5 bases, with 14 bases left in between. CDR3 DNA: TGCGCCAGCAGCCAAGACGGCGCAGTTGGAAGAAACACCATATATTTT. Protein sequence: CASSQDGAVGRNTIYF.

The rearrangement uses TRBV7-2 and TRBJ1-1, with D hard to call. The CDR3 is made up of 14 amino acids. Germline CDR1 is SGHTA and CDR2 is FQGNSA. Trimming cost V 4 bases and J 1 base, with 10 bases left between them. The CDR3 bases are TGTGCCAGCAGCTCTCCGGGATGGAACACTGAAGCTTTCTTT. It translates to CASSSPGWNTEAFF.

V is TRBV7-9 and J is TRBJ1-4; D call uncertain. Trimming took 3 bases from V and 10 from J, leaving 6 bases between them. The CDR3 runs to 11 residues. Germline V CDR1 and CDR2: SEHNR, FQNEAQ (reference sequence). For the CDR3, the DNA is TGTGCCAGCAGCTTCCAGGCAAAACTGTTTTTT. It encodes CASSFQAKLFF. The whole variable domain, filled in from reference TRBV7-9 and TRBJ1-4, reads DTGVSQNPRHKITKRGQNVTFRCDPISEHNRLYWYRQTLGQGPEFLTYFQNEAQLEKSRLLSDRFSAERPKGSFSTLEIQRTEQGDSAMYLCASSFQAKLFFGSGTQLSVL.

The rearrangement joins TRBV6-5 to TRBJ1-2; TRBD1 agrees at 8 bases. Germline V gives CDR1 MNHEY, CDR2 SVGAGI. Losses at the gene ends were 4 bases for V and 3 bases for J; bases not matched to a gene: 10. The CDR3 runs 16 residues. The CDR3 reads CASSSQGALGDYGYTF. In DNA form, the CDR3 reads TGTGCCAGCAGTTCCCAGGGGGCGCTGGGGGACTATGGCTACACCTTC.

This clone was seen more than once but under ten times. CDR3 coding DNA: TGTGCCAGCAGCGTGAACAGGGGGCCAGGGGAGCAGTACTTC. Translating it yields CASSVNRGPGEQYF. The chain uses TRBV9 and TRBJ2-7; TRBD1 agrees at 9 bases. Trimming cost V 2 bases and J 7 bases; bases outside gene matches: 7. This CDR3 is 14 amino acids long. Germline CDR1 and CDR2: SGDLS and YYNGEE. Drawing the rest from reference TRBV9 and TRBJ2-7, the complete variable domain is DSGVTQTPKHLITATGQRVTLRCSPRSGDLSVYWYQQSLDQGLQFLIQYYNGEERAKGNILERFSAQQFPDLHSELNLSSLELGDSALYFCASSVNRGPGEQYFGPGTRLTVT.

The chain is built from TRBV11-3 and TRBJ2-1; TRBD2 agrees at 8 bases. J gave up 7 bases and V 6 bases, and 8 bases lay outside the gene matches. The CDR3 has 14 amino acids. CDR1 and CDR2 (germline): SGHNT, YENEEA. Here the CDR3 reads CASSHGTSPNEQFF. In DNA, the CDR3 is TGTGCCAGCAGTCACGGGACTAGTCCTAATGAGCAGTTCTTC.

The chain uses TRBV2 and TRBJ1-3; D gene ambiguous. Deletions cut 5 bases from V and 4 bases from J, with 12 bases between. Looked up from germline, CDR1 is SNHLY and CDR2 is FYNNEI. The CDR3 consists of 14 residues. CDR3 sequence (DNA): TGTGCCAGCAGTCTGGGAGTGCGGGGAAACACCATATATTTT. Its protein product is CASSLGVRGNTIYF.

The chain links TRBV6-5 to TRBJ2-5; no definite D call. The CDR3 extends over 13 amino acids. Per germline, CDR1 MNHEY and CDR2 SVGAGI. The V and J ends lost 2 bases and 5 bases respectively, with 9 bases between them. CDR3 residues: CASSYKAGETQYF. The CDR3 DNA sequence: TGTGCCAGCAGTTACAAGGCTGGGGAGACCCAGTACTTC.

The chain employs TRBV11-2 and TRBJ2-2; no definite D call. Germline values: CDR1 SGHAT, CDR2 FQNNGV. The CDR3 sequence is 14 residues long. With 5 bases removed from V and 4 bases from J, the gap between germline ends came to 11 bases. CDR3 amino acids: CASSLGHLTGELFF. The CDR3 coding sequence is TGTGCCAGCAGCCTCGGGCATCTCACCGGGGAGCTGTTTTTT.

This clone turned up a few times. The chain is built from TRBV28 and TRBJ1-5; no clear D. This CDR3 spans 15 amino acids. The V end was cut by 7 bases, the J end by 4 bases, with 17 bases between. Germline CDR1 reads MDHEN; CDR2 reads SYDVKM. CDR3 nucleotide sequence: TGTGCCAGCAACTCGGAGGCAGTGACGAATCAGCCCCAGCATTTT. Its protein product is CASNSEAVTNQPQHF. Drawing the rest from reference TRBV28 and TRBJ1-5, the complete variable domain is DVKVTQSSRYLVKRTGEKVFLECVQDMDHENMFWYRQDPGLGLRLIYFSYDVKMKEKGDIPEGYSVSREKKERFSLILESASTNQTSMYLCASNSEAVTNQPQHFGDGTRLSIL.

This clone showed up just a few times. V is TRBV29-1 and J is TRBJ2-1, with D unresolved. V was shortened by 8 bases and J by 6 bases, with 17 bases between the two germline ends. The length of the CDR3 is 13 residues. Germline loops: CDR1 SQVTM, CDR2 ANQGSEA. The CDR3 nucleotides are TGCAGCTATAGGTTCTCCCACCGCAATGAGCAGTTCTTC. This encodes CSYRFSHRNEQFF.

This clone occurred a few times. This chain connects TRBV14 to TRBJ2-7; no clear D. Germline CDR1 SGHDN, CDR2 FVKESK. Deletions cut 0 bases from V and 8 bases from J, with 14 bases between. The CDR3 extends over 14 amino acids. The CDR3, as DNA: TGTGCCAGCAGCCAAGATATTTGGCCAGTCCAGCAGTACTTC. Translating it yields CASSQDIWPVQQYF.

CDR3 sequence: CASSDPTGNNEQFF. The CDR3 DNA follows: TGCGCCAGCAGCGACCCGACAGGGAACAATGAGCAGTTCTTC. The genes are TRBV5-1 and TRBJ2-1; 7 bases map to TRBD1. The germline gives CDR1 SGHRS, CDR2 YFSETQ. The CDR3 spans 14 residues. The V segment lost 4 bases and the J segment 5 bases; nucleotides outside the gene matches: 6.